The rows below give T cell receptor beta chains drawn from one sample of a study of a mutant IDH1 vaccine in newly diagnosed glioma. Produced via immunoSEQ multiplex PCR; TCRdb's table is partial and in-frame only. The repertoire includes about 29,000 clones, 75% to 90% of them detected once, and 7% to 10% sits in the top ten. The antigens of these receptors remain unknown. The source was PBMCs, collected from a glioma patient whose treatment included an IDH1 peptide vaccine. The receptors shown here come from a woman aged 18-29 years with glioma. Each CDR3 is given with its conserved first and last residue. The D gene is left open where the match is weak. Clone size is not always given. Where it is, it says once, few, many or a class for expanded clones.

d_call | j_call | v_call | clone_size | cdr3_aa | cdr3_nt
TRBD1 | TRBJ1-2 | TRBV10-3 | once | CAISEGGGNYGYTF | TGTGCCATCAGTGAAGGAGGGGGCAACTATGGCTACACCTTC
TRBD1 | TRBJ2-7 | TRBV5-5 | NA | CASRNQGADEQYF | TGTGCCAGCAGGAATCAGGGGGCTGACGAGCAGTACTTC
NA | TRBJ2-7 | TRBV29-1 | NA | CSVEWTNSYEQYF | TGCAGCGTTGAGTGGACAAACTCCTACGAGCAGTACTTC
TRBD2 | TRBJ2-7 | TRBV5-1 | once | CASSPDAGVGYEQYF | TGCGCCAGCAGCCCGGACGCGGGAGTGGGCTACGAGCAGTACTTC
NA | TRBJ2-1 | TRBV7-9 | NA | CASSPRAQPNEQFF | TGTGCCAGCAGTCCCAGGGCCCAGCCCAATGAGCAGTTCTTC
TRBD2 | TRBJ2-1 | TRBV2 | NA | CASSGGSFLNEQFF | TGTGCCAGCAGCGGCGGGAGTTTTCTCAATGAGCAGTTCTTC
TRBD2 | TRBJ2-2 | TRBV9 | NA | CASSEPGRGAPGELFF | TGTGCCAGCAGCGAGCCCGGGAGGGGCGCTCCCGGGGAGCTGTTTTTT
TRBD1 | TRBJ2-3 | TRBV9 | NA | CASSSPTGDATQYF | TGTGCCAGCAGCTCCCCGACAGGGGATGCTACGCAGTATTTT
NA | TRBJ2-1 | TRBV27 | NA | CASSITRGAQQFF | TGTGCCAGCAGTATTACCCGTGGGGCGCAGCAGTTCTTC
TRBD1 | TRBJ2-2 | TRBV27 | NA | CASSNDRGADNTGELFF | TGTGCCAGCAGTAACGACAGGGGGGCTGACAACACCGGGGAGCTGTTTTTT
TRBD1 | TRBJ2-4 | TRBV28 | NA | CASSPTGRDIQYF | TGTGCCAGCAGTCCGACAGGGAGAGACATTCAGTACTTC
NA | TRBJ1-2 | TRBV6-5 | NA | CASSPTVSNYGYTF | TGTGCCAGCAGCCCGACAGTCTCTAACTATGGCTACACCTTC
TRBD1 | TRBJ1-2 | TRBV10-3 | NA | CAISESEGALNYGYTF | TGTGCCATCAGTGAGTCGGAGGGGGCCCTTAACTATGGCTACACCTTC
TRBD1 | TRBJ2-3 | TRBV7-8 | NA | CASSDLGQGKDTQYF | TGTGCCAGCAGCGACCTGGGACAGGGGAAAGATACGCAGTATTTT
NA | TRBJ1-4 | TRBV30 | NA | CACAGGLEKLFF | TGTGCCTGCGCCGGGGGACTAGAAAAACTGTTTTTT
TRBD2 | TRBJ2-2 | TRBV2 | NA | CASSVGGGGSRTGELFF | TGTGCCAGCAGTGTCGGGGGAGGCGGGAGTCGGACCGGGGAGCTGTTTTTT
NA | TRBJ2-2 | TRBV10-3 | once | CAISLDGELFF | TGTGCCATCAGCCTTGACGGGGAGCTGTTTTTT
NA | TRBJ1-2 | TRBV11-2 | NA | CASSLAGANYGYTF | TGTGCCAGCAGCTTAGCCGGAGCTAACTATGGCTACACCTTC
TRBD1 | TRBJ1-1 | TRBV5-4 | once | CASSSWIGAGGEAFF | TGTGCCAGCAGCTCTTGGATAGGGGCAGGGGGTGAAGCTTTCTTT
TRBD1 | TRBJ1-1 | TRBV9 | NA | CASSYRDRGSTEAFF | TGTGCCAGCAGCTACCGGGACAGGGGATCCACTGAAGCTTTCTTT
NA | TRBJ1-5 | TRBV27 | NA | CASRPGTLSNQPQHF | TGTGCCAGCAGACCCGGGACATTAAGCAATCAGCCCCAGCATTTT
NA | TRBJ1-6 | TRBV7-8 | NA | CASGGSYNSPLHF | TGTGCCAGCGGGGGATCCTATAATTCACCCCTCCACTTT
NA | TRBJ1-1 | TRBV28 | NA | CASSPHQNTEAFF | TGTGCCAGCAGTCCCCACCAAAACACTGAAGCTTTCTTT
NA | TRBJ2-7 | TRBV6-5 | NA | CASSYSGSYEQYF | TGTGCCAGCAGTTACTCAGGCAGCTACGAGCAGTACTTC
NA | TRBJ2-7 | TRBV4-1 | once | CASSLRGPSYEQYF | TGCGCCAGCAGCTTGCGGGGGCCCTCCTACGAGCAGTACTTC
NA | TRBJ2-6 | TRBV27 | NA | CASKRKVGANVLTF | TGTGCCAGCAAGCGGAAGGTTGGGGCCAACGTCCTGACTTTC
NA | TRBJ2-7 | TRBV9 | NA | CASSAGGNRAGEQYF | TGTGCCAGCAGCGCAGGAGGTAACAGGGCGGGAGAGCAGTACTTC
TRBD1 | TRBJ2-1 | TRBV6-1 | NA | CASSEALDREQFF | TGTGCCAGCAGTGAAGCGCTGGACAGGGAGCAGTTCTTC
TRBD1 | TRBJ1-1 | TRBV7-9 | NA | CASSPGQGLNTEAFF | TGTGCCAGCAGCCCAGGACAGGGCCTGAACACTGAAGCTTTCTTT
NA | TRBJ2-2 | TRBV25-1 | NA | CASRYGAGELFF | TGTGCCAGCAGGTATGGGGCCGGGGAGCTGTTTTTT
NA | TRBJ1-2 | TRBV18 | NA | CASSPNESGSGYTF | TGTGCCAGCTCACCAAATGAATCGGGGTCGGGCTACACCTTC
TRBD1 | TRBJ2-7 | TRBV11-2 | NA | CASSTGTGIDEQYF | TGTGCCAGCAGCACGGGGACAGGGATCGACGAGCAGTACTTC
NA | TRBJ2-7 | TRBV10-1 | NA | CASSETGAYSYEQYF | TGCGCCAGCAGTGAAACCGGGGCCTATTCCTACGAGCAGTACTTC
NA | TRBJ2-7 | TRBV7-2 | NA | CASSLQGPYEQYF | TGTGCCAGCAGCTTACAGGGGCCCTACGAGCAGTACTTC
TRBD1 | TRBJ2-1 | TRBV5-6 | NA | CASSWGTGLDEQFF | TGTGCCAGCAGCTGGGGGACAGGGTTGGATGAGCAGTTCTTC
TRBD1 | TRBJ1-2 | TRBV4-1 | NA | CASSPWDSYGYTF | TGCGCCAGCAGCCCCTGGGACAGTTATGGCTACACCTTC
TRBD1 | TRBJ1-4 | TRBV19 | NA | CASSPGQGTNEKLFF | TGTGCCAGTAGCCCGGGACAGGGAACTAATGAAAAACTGTTTTTT
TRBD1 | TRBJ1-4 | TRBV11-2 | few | CASSTRQGFNEKLFF | TGTGCCAGCAGCACCCGACAGGGGTTTAATGAAAAACTGTTTTTT
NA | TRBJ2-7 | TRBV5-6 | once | CASSFQDGYYEQYF | TGTGCCAGCAGCTTTCAGGACGGATACTACGAGCAGTACTTC
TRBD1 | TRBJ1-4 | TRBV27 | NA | CASSSPGQLNEKLFF | TGTGCCAGCAGTAGTCCGGGACAGCTTAATGAAAAACTGTTTTTT
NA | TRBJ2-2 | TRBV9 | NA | CATKETEETGELFF | TGTGCCACCAAGGAGACAGAAGAAACCGGGGAGCTGTTTTTT
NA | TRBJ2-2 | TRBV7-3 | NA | CASSPGTATGELFF | TGTGCCAGCAGCCCCGGGACGGCTACCGGGGAGCTGTTTTTT
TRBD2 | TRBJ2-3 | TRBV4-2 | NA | CASSQGLAGDTQYF | TGTGCCAGCAGCCAAGGACTAGCGGGAGATACGCAGTATTTT
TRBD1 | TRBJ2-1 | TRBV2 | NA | CASRLGQVNYNEQFF | TGTGCCAGCAGATTAGGACAGGTTAACTACAATGAGCAGTTCTTC
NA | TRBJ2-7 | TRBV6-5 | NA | CASSYSEGVDEQYF | TGTGCCAGCAGTTACTCTGAAGGGGTGGACGAGCAGTACTTC
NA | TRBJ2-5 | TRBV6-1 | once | CASSDYHGESGETQYF | TGTGCCAGCAGTGACTACCATGGGGAATCGGGGGAGACCCAGTACTTC
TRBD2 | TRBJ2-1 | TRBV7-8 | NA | CASSLGWEEGRGNEQFF | TGTGCCAGCAGCTTAGGCTGGGAAGAGGGGAGGGGAAATGAGCAGTTCTTC